The sequence of this T cell receptor beta chain was determined in a study of cytomegalovirus exposure and HLA in healthy donors. Overall study context: An early release of data contained roughly 86 million unique TCRs, which came from HLA-typed donors. Of all 400 or so donors who were genotyped, under 90% belonged to the Caucasian-associated ancestry cluster.

This clone has only one observation. Its antigen is still unknown. This same CDR3 is encoded by further DNA sequences in the sample. It was with 60 Vbeta and 13 Jbeta primers that the PCR ran. Measured with immunoSEQ multiplex PCR; TCRdb has only the in-frame clones, and not every one. Of 130,000 to 150,000 clones listed, 65% to 75% are singletons. Study outcomes and limitations: Data from an earlier analysis indicated that most TCR beta V segments were productive either about 90% or about 30% of the time.

The CDR3 runs to 14 residues. Trimming pared 2 bases from V and 1 base from J, leaving 6 bases between. Germline V gene lookup returns CDR1 SGHRS and CDR2 YFSETQ. Each donor was healthy, and each was a bone marrow donor. This sequence originates from a man in his sixties in good health and CMV-seronegative. V and J are TRBV5-1 and TRBJ2-2, with D unresolved. Material: PBMCs. CDR3: CASSFSGNTGELFF. CDR3 nucleotide sequence: TGCGCCAGCAGCTTCTCAGGGAACACCGGGGAGCTGTTTTTT.